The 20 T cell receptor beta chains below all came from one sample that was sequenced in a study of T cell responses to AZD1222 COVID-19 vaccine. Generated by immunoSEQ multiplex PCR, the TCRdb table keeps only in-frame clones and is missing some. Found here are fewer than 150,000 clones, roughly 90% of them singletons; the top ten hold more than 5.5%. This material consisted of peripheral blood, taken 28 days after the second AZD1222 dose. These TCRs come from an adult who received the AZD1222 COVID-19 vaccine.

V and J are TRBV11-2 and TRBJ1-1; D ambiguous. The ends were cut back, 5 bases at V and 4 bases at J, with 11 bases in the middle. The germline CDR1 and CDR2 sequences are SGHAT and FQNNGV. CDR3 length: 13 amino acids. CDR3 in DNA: TGTGCCAGCAGCCCGGGTACGGGCACTGAAGCTTTCTTT. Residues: CASSPGTGTEAFF.

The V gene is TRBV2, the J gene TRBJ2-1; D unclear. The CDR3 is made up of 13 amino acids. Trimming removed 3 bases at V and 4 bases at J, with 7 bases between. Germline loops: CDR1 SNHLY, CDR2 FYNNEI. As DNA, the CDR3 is TGTGCCAGCAGTGACTCGGTTTACAATGAGCAGTTCTTC. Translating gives CASSDSVYNEQFF.

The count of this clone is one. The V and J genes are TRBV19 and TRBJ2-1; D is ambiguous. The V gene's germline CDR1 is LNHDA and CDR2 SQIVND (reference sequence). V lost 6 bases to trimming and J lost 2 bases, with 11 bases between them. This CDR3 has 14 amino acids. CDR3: CASSNLGPYNEQFF. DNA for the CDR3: TGTGCCAGTAGCAACCTCGGTCCCTACAATGAGCAGTTCTTC.

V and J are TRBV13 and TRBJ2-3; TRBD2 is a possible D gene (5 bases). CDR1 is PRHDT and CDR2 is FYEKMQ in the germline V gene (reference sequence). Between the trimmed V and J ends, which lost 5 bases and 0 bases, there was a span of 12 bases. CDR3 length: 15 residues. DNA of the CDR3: TGTGCCAGCAGCCCCTGGACGGGAAGCACAGATACGCAGTATTTT. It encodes CASSPWTGSTDTQYF.

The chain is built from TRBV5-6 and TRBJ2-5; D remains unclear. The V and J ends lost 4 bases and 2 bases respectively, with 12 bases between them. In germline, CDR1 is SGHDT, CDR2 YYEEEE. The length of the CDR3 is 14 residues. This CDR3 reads CASSEQSGQETQYF. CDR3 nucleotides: TGTGCCAGCAGCGAACAGAGTGGACAAGAGACCCAGTACTTC.

The CDR3 reads CASSVLLQGPTQETQYF. The CDR3, as DNA: TGTGCCAGCAGTGTCCTGCTCCAGGGACCAACGCAAGAGACCCAGTACTTC. The rearrangement joins TRBV25-1 to TRBJ2-5, with D perhaps assigned TRBD1 or TRBD2 (5 bases each). V lost 4 bases to trimming and J lost 2 bases, with 20 bases between them. The length of the CDR3 is 17 residues. Germline assignment: CDR1 MGHDK and CDR2 SYGVNS.

CDR3 loop: CASSSDYEQYF. CDR3 coding DNA: TGTGCCAGCAGCTCTGACTACGAGCAGTACTTC. The chain employs TRBV7-8 and TRBJ2-7; D remains ambiguous. The V end lost 4 bases, the J end lost 3 bases, and 4 bases lay between the germline ends. In germline, CDR1 is SGHVS, CDR2 FQNEAQ. The CDR3 loop spans 11 amino acids.

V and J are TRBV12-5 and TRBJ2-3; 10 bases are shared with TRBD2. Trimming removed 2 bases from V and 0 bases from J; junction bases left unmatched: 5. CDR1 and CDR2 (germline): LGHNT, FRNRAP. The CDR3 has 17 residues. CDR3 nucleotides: TGTGCTAGTGGTTTGACCCAACTAGCGGGGAGCACAGATACGCAGTATTTT. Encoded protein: CASGLTQLAGSTDTQYF.

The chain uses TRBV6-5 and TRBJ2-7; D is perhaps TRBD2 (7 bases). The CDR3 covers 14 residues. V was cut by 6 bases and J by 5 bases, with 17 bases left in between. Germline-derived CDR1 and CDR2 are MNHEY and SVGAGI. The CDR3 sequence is CASRLGGGGDEQYF. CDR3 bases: TGTGCCAGCAGGCTGGGGGGGGGCGGAGACGAGCAGTACTTC.

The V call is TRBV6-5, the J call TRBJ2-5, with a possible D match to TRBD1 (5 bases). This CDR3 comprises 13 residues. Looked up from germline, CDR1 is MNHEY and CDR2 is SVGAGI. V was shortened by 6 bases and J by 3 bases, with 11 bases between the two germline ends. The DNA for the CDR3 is TGTGCCAGCAGCCGCGGACAAGAAGAGACCCAGTACTTC. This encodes CASSRGQEETQYF.

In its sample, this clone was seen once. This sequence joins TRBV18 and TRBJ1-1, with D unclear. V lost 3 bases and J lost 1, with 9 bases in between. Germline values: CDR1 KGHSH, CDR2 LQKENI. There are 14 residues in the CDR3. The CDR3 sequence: CASSPSMGNTEAFF. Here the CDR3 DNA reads TGTGCCAGCTCACCGTCAATGGGGAACACTGAAGCTTTCTTT.

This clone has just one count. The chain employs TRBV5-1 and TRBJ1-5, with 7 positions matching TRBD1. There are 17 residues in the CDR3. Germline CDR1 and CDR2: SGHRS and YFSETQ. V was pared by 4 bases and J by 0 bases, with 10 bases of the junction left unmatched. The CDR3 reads CASSHWTGPFSNQPQHF. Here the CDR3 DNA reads TGCGCCAGCAGCCACTGGACAGGCCCTTTTAGCAATCAGCCCCAGCATTTT.

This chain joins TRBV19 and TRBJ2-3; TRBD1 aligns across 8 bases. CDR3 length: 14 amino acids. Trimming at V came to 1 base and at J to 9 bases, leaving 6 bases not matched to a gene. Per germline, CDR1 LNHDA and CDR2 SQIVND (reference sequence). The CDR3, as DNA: TGTGCCAGTAGTATAGCGACAGGGGACGGAACGCAGTATTTT. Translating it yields CASSIATGDGTQYF.

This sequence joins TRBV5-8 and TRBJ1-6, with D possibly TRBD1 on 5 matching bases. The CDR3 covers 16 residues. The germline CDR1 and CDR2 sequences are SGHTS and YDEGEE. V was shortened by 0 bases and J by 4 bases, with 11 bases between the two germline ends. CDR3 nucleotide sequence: TGTGCCAGCAGCTTGGAGGGGCTGAATTATAATTCACCCCTCCACTTT. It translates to CASSLEGLNYNSPLHF.

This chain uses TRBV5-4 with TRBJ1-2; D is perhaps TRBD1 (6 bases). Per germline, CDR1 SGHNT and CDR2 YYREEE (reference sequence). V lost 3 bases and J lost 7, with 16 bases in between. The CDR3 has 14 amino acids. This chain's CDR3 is CASSYDRRSGGYTF. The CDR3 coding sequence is TGTGCCAGCAGCTATGACAGGCGGAGCGGTGGCTACACCTTC.

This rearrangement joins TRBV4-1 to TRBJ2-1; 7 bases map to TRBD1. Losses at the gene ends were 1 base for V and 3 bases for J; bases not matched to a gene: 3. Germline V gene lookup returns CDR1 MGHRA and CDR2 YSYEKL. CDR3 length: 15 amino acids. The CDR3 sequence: CASSQGRDSYNEQFF. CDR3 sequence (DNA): TGCGCCAGCAGCCAAGGTCGGGACAGCTACAATGAGCAGTTCTTC.

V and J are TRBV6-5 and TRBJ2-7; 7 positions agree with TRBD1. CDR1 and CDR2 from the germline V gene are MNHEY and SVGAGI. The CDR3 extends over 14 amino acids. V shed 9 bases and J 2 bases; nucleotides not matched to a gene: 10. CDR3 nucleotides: TGTGCCAGTGATACCGGGACAGAACCCTACGAGCAGTACTTC. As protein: CASDTGTEPYEQYF.

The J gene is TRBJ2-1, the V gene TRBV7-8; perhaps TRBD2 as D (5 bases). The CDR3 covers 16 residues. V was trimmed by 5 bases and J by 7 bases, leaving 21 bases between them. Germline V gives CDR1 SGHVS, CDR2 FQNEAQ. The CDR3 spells CASSRTEDWTVNEQFF. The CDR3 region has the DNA TGTGCCAGCAGCCGGACGGAGGACTGGACCGTGAATGAGCAGTTCTTC.

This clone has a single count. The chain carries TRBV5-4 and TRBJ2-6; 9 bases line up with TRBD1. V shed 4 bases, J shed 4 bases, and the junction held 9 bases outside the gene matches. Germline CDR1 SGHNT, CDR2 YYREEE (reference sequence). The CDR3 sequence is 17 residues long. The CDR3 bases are TGTGCCAGCAGCGTCCAGACAGGGGGAGACGGGGCCAACGTCCTGACTTTC. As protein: CASSVQTGGDGANVLTF.

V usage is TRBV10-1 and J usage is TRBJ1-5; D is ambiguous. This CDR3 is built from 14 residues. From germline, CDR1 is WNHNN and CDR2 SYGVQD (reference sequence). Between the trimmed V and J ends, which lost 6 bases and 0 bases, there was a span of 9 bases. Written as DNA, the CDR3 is TGCGCCAGCAGCCCCCGTTATAGCAATCAGCCCCAGCATTTT. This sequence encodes CASSPRYSNQPQHF.